The clone carrying this T cell receptor (beta chain) was found once. Clones were read by immunoSEQ multiplex PCR, and TCRdb kept only the in-frame ones, dropping some. The sample has over 70,000 clones; about 94% are singletons. After removal of 7 bases from V and 0 bases from J, the junction contained 4 bases not matched to a gene. Germline assignment: CDR1 MNHEY and CDR2 SMNVEV (reference sequence). This CDR3 comprises 16 residues. This entry is derived from a study of T cell changes during pregnancy in multiple sclerosis. This sequence was found in a female donor with multiple sclerosis, enrolled in a pregnancy study. This chain links TRBV27 with TRBJ2-1, with 12 bases lining up with TRBD2. The sequenced sample was peripheral blood, obtained in the third trimester of pregnancy. The CDR3 spells CASTSSGRGSYNEQFF. Here the CDR3 DNA reads TGTGCCAGCACCTCTAGCGGGAGGGGCTCCTACAATGAGCAGTTCTTC.